The 2 T cell receptor beta chains listed next were all sequenced from one sample in a study of blood T cell repertoires in COVID-19 (dated by TCRdb to 2018 to 2020). Libraries were made using the immunoSEQ multiplex PCR assay. In TCRdb, the immuneACCESS table is reduced to in-frame sequences with V and J assigned. These tables do not hold every clone; where another copy was compared, an unresolved V gene accounts for under half, and the others remain unexplained. Counted in this sample were about 130,000 clones; 70% to 85% of them appeared once. The ten largest clones capture 16% of the sample. Sequencing was carried out using peripheral blood. All receptors come from a woman between 50 and 59 years old with acute or convalescent COVID-19.

This chain uses TRBV18 with TRBJ2-1; TRBD1 agrees at 9 bases. The CDR3 is 17 amino acids. V trimming: 3 bases; J trimming: 1 base; junction bases outside the gene matches: 7. CDR1 is KGHSH and CDR2 is LQKENI in the germline V gene. CDR3 amino acids: CASSPSPGQGSYNEQFF. CDR3 nucleotides: TGTGCCAGCTCACCGAGCCCGGGACAGGGATCCTACAATGAGCAGTTCTTC.

The chain carries TRBV28 and TRBJ1-4; D call uncertain. Germline loops: CDR1 MDHEN, CDR2 SYDVKM. This CDR3 has 14 amino acids. V was cut by 3 bases and J by 12 bases, with 17 bases left in between. CDR3: CASSLVGGRVELFF. In nucleotides, the CDR3 is TGTGCCAGCAGTTTGGTTGGAGGGAGAGTGGAACTGTTTTTT.